This section outlines one T cell receptor (beta chain) sequence together with its context. What antigen it recognizes has not been identified. Library preparation was by the immunoSEQ multiplex PCR assay. A mixture of 60 forward primers for TCR Vbeta segments and 13 reverse primers for TCR Jbeta segments was used in the multiplex PCR. The CDR3 region of rearranged TCR beta genes was amplified from genomic DNA by a multiplex PCR assay. Amplified TCR beta libraries were sequenced as 87-base-pair reads on the Illumina HiSeq System. The original methods were these. A later analysis tallied around 80 million unique TCR beta chains across the approximately 670 repertoires, and around 9.9 million of those chains were shared by two or more donors. A nearest-neighbor algorithm error-corrected the raw reads and collapsed the reads into unique sequences, merging closely related sequences to remove PCR and sequencing errors. To assign V, D and J gene segments, CDR3 sequences were aligned to IMGT reference sequences. Each retained sequence needed at least a six-nucleotide match to both a V gene segment and a J gene segment. Rearrangements were called productive when the CDR3 lacked stop codons and stayed in frame with V and J; all others were non-productive. Following IMGT convention, CDR3 was defined as the stretch from the second conserved V-encoded cysteine up to the conserved J-encoded phenylalanine. The earlier analysis of about 590 of the donors excluded sequences that lacked an unambiguous match to a single V gene segment. An earlier analysis of about 590 of the donors classified V segments as functional when productive rearrangements were above 56.7% and as segregating when the standard deviation between donors was above 5%. To diagnose cytomegalovirus status from the catalog of TCR beta chain sequences, a statistical classification framework was built. V and J gene assignment, in a later analysis, came from comparing TCR nucleotide sequences with IMGT/GENE-DB human TR gene sequences. In a later analysis, CDR3 sequences and most-parsimonious VDJ recombination scenarios were assigned using the TCRdist pipeline. In a later analysis, each TCR beta chain was defined by its CDR3 amino acid sequence together with its V-gene family, and reads lacking a unique V-gene family were excluded. As a way to deal with suspected cross-contamination and a sequencing artifact, a later analysis dropped 450 to 700 nucleotide sequences that were highly shared and had low generation probability. In a later analysis, a clonal expansion index for each public chain was calculated from normalized within-repertoire ranks of inferred template counts. Generation probabilities in a later analysis came from a VDJ recombination model fitted to out-of-frame rearrangements, and those results were checked against IGoR. A later analysis scored TCR-TCR, TCR-HLA and TCR-CMV co-occurrence with hypergeometric tests, applying a repertoire-size bias correction to TCR pairs. To estimate false discovery rates, a later analysis permuted the HLA or CMV assignments 20 times. In a later analysis, co-occurring TCRs were grouped using DBSCAN, and TCRdist sequence similarity was added for clustering within HLA-allele-positive subsets. Co-occurrence clustering excluded repertoires with fewer than 30,000 or more than 120,000 public chains, plus five with anomalous nucleotide sharing. Not all clones reach the TCRdb copy of this immuneACCESS table, which keeps in-frame sequences only. Checked studies attribute under half of the gap to unresolved V genes and leave the rest unexplained. V, J and clone size were drawn from that table, and D and trimming were deduced from the DNA. The record for this sample contains 38,000 or so clones. 7.5% to 9.5% of the sample is taken by the ten largest.

For CDR1 and CDR2, the germline V gene lists SGDLS and YYNGEE. At the junction V is shortened by 0 bases and J by 3 bases; bases outside the gene matches: 6. The CDR3 has 15 amino acids, counting the end cysteine and phenylalanine. Solely the CDR3 DNA is kept, with 45 bases framed from the first base. This sample stems from a study of cytomegalovirus exposure and HLA in healthy donors (dated by TCRdb to the late 2010s). Regarding the complete study: An earlier analysis of 587 of the donors reported about 260 Gb of sequence data and approximately 120 million unique TCR beta sequences obtained from about 179 million T cells. HLA typing covered class I and class II loci at four-digit resolution. About 280 gigabases of sequencing data and 91 million or so unique TCR sequences made up an early release that covered 640 HLA-typed donors. Across about 380 genotyped donors of the cohort, an average of about 250,000 unique TCR beta nucleotide sequences per donor were sequenced, and roughly a sixth of those sequences were non-productive. Every discovery cohort repertoire had been produced on one sequencing platform. Rather than drawing on any new phenotypic data, the later analysis identified candidate immune exposures from TCR beta sequences and the way those sequences occurred across donors. Donor age, sex, ethnicity and CMV serostatus were compiled together with the repertoire data. To decide whether each TCR beta V gene segment behaved as functional or pseudogenic, an earlier analysis of some 540 of the donors relied on high-throughput TCR beta sequencing. In a later genetic analysis, genome-wide SNP genotypes for about 55% of the 666 donors were used, and that subset was treated as a discovery cohort. Of the 300 to 450 genotyped donors, 75% to 85% were placed in the genetic ancestry cluster associated with self-reported Caucasian donors. The study used immunosequencing to profile the T cell repertoires of approximately 640 subjects and linked those repertoires to cytomegalovirus serostatus. Along with the roughly 610-subject first cohort, a separate validation cohort of over a hundred different subjects was used. The study combined high-throughput TCR immunosequencing, statistical association of individual TCRs with disease status, and machine learning to predict cytomegalovirus infection status. The study was designed to test whether signatures of past pathogen exposure could be identified by cataloging public T cell receptors. Typing coverage varied by locus: roughly 620-640 donors for A, B, C, DRB1 and DQB1; under 550 for DQA1; more than 600 for DPA1; around 450 for DPB1. Because of strong linkage in the cohort, roughly 5 DR-DQ haplotypes were treated as single units for association and clustering. A later analysis re-analyzed previously published TCR beta repertoires from roughly 630 donors and added high-resolution HLA genotyping to study TCR occurrence patterns.

The cohort was made up of 500 to 800 healthy bone marrow donors. At the time of sampling, every cohort member was nominally healthy, though immune exposures that went unrecorded were likely present. The donor was CMV seropositive and belonged to the group of 270 or so seropositive cohort members. A peripheral blood sample was provided by each donor, and peripheral blood mononuclear cells were used for TCR beta sequencing. Genomic DNA extraction from the blood cell samples was performed with the Qiagen DNeasy Blood Extraction Kit. The paper's findings and limits, for the study overall: A later analysis found that TCR association rates varied across HLA loci, with DRB1 alleles showing the most associated TCRs and HLA-C alleles the fewest. In vitro tests confirmed that a few of the cytomegalovirus-associated TCR beta chains recognize cytomegalovirus antigens. An association between a missense DCLRE1C variant and V-gene and J-gene trimming of TCR beta chains was found in a later genetic analysis and replicated in an independent cohort. A cluster of highly shared sequence variants was judged likely to be a technical artifact of the sequencing pipeline. According to a later analysis, parvovirus B19, influenza, CMV and Epstein-Barr virus appeared linked to several top co-occurrence clusters. A further reported finding was that TCR beta sequences accurately predicted the HLA-A and HLA-B alleles for most subjects in the first cohort. Correlated functional status among segregating V segments might reflect linkage disequilibrium, but an unknown experimental factor could not be ruled out. Assigning TCR associations to individual alleles was difficult when HLA alleles, especially DR and DQ, strongly co-occurred. Broadly in line with IMGT annotations, most TCR beta V segments showed up in productive rearrangements about 90% or about 30% of the time in an earlier analysis of several hundred of the donors. For the cohort, immune exposure information was limited to CMV serostatus. Across donors, most TCR sequences were observed very rarely, whereas some public TCRs were present in many individuals. In a later analysis, most CMV-associated TCR beta chains were found to appear HLA-restricted, with HLA associations seemingly driven largely by CMV exposure. The study listed approximately 160 TCR beta chains as associated with cytomegalovirus. Sequencing depth was assumed to be roughly uniform across donors in the presence/absence analyses, though that assumption may not hold. Seventeen rarely observed V segments, including chromosome 9 orphons, were excluded from the earlier analysis of almost 600 of the donors because counts were too low. Cytomegalovirus status was reported to be diagnosed by the classifier with high specificity and sensitivity in both the original and validation cohorts. HLA typing was unavailable for some donors at each locus, so association tests used only the typed subset. Compared with equally common non-associated chains, HLA-associated TCR beta chains in a later analysis were more clonally expanded and had lower generation probabilities. The 87-base-pair reads could not distinguish some IMGT-functional V segments, including TRBV6-2 and TRBV6-3, so those segments were excluded. Only TCR beta chains were sequenced in this cohort, and the absence of alpha or paired-chain data limited detectable features. A later analysis associated 15,000 to 20,000 TCR beta sequences with specific HLA alleles at a false discovery rate of 0.05. The authors suggested that the approach could potentially be extended to other disease states and immunological phenotypes. Compared with the roughly 600-donor mean, donors in an Asian-associated ancestry cluster had fewer N-insertions in productive TCRs, according to a later genetic analysis.

What was sequenced was PBMCs. The sequence came from a man aged 40-49 years in good health and CMV-seropositive. The chain is assembled from TRBV9 and TRBJ2-7; a stretch of 7 junction bases matches TRBD1. The CDR3 reads CASSVAPTGDYEQYF. At the DNA level, the sequence is TGTGCCAGCAGCGTAGCCCCAACAGGGGACTACGAGCAGTACTTC. The CDR3 plus the reference TRBV9 and TRBJ2-7 genes for the other parts give the full variable domain: DSGVTQTPKHLITATGQRVTLRCSPRSGDLSVYWYQQSLDQGLQFLIQYYNGEERAKGNILERFSAQQFPDLHSELNLSSLELGDSALYFCASSVAPTGDYEQYFGPGTRLTVT.